This TCR beta chain was found in a study of T-cell memory formation after mild COVID-19 (dated by TCRdb to the early 2020s). Describing the broader study: Most TCR sequence clusters were specific to one of the two donors. The cohort was made up of two young adult volunteers, one female and one male, who were previously healthy. T-cell clones expanding and contracting after mild COVID-19 in two donors were tracked by longitudinal TCRalpha and TCRbeta repertoire sequencing.

Concerning this clonotype: Its target antigen remains unknown. Qualities for individual bases were not recorded, and no much larger clone is one base off.

Ficoll-Paque density gradient centrifugation was the method used to isolate PBMCs. General conclusions and limits of the study: The study covered only two mild cases, and larger cohorts including severe cases with pre-infection samples were considered necessary. Some responding clones were detected in pre-infection memory, which suggested that pre-existing cross-reactive memory T cells had joined the SARS-CoV-2 response. Balanced CD4/CD8 phenotypes were observed for clones contracting from day 15 to 85, whereas a bias towards CD4+ was observed for a second wave of clones expanding from day 15 to 37. The second-wave clones that peaked on day 37 were not confirmed to be SARS-CoV-2 specific. Contracting CD4+ clones were located mainly in the CM and EM memory subsets, whereas CD8+ clones were found to be enriched in EMRA.

Sequencing instrument: Illumina NovaSeq 6000. TCRalpha and TCRbeta cDNA libraries were built by 5'RACE with constant-segment primers, adding sample barcodes and unique molecular identifiers. RNA was extracted from every sample with Trizol reagent. The libraries were amplified in two PCR steps, and the second step added a second sample barcode and Illumina TruSeq adapters. Sequencing of the libraries was done on an Illumina NovaSeq, producing 2 x 150 bp paired-end reads. From the authors' description of their analysis: Demultiplexing of reads and collapsing into UMI-guided consensus sequences were performed with migec v1.2.7. With mixcr v2.1.11, UMI consensuses were aligned to TRA and TRB V and J templates and assembled into clonotypes. Clonotypes were classified as expanded or contracted when called significant by both edgeR and NoisET, with noise models trained on biological replicates. For edgeR calls, the thresholds were a false discovery rate-adjusted p below 0.01 and a log2 fold-change of 1. PCA with hierarchical clustering of max-normalized trajectories of the 1000 most abundant clonotypes was used as exploratory dynamics analysis. Separately sequenced CD4+ and CD8+ repertoires were used to assign a CD4 or CD8 phenotype to each responding clone. Starting from the raw public reads, TCRdb applied fastp trimming at Q25, assembled clones with MiXCR and retained in-frame beta chains. Duplicate CDR3 protein sequences are folded into a single record with the most common DNA and genes. TCRdb, rather than the study authors, made the V and J calls. For this sample there are around 430,000 distinct CDR3 sequences; approximately 16% appear just once. The top ten clonotypes cover about 22% of the sample.

From a lookup of the germline V gene, CDR1 and CDR2 are LGHNA and YNFKEQ. Taken from cysteine to phenylalanine, the CDR3 has 16 residues. Just the 48-base CDR3 DNA is kept, in frame starting at base 1. Germline trimming: 0 bases from V, 7 bases from J; junction bases outside gene matches: 4. This TCR was recovered from a man younger than 35 who had mild COVID-19 (a few samples of this study predate the infection). The sample titles of this study are shuffled in the database, so cell type and time point are left out; the donor was told from shared clones. The sample comprised PBMCs or a T cell subset sorted from them (not recorded which). The chain joins TRBV4-2 to TRBJ2-1, with TRBD2 matching 12 junction bases. The DNA is as follows: TGTGCCAGCAGCCAAGAATCTAGCGGGGGGGCAAATGAGCAGTTCTTC. Translation gives CASSQESSGGANEQFF.